The 24 T cell receptor beta chains presented below share a single source sample, sequenced in a study of CD8 T cells in ankylosing spondylitis. MiXCR, applied by TCRdb to the 5' RACE reads, yields one record per CDR3 protein. The repertoire consists of under 400,000 distinct CDR3 sequences, with roughly 11% occurring once and the leading ten covering about 10%. Sequenced sample: blood, either unsorted or a sorted T cell fraction (not recorded which). The source is a female donor with ankylosing spondylitis or in good health (not recorded which).

This clonotype appeared a few times. Here the CDR3 DNA reads TGCAGTGCGGAGGGGGGGGGCAATCAGCCCCAGCATTTT. It specifies CSAEGGGNQPQHF. This chain links TRBV20-1 with TRBJ1-5; possible D gene TRBD1, 6 bases. Trimming stripped 6 bases from V and 2 bases from J, with 11 bases between. Per germline, CDR1 DFQATT and CDR2 SNEGSKA (reference sequence). This CDR3 is 13 amino acids long.

Worth noting for this clonotype: One base away lies a much larger clone, so this may be a sequencing read error. The rearrangement links TRBV5-1 to TRBJ2-3; TRBD1 might be the D (6 bases). TRBJ1-5 matches the DNA end more closely, so the J call is doubtful. CDR1 SGHRS and CDR2 YFSETQ come from the germline V gene. The CDR3 is 12 amino acids. The CDR3 is CASTEEGGTQHF. As DNA, the CDR3 is TGCGCCAGCACCGAAGAAGGGGGTACGCAGCATTTT.

With regard to this clonotype: The junction shows a germline mismatch at one end, possibly a read error. The chain joins TRBV20-1 to TRBJ2-6; a weak D match, TRBD1 (5 bases). CDR1 and CDR2 (germline): DFQATT, SNEGSKA (reference sequence). The CDR3 is 17 residues long. The CDR3 nucleotides are TGCTGTGCTAGAGATGGGGCAGGACGCTCTGGGGCCAACGTCCTGACTTTC. This codes for CCARDGAGRSGANVLTF.

This rearrangement joins TRBV28 to TRBJ2-7, with TRBD2 identical over 10 bases. V trimming: 4 bases; J trimming: 3 bases; junction bases outside the gene matches: 9. Germline V gene sequence: CDR1 MDHEN, CDR2 SYDVKM. The CDR3 spans 16 residues. The CDR3 sequence is CASSSSGGLSDYEQYF. DNA for the CDR3: TGTGCCAGCAGTTCTAGCGGGGGCTTGTCCGACTACGAGCAGTACTTC.

This clonotype was observed many times. J is TRBJ1-2 and V is TRBV27; D gene uncertain. Germline V gene sequence: CDR1 MNHEY, CDR2 SMNVEV (reference sequence). Trimming took 5 bases from V and 5 from J, leaving 9 bases between them. CDR3 length: 12 amino acids. CDR3 loop: CASSPGRYGYTF. The CDR3 coding sequence is TGTGCCAGCAGTCCTGGGAGGTATGGCTACACCTTC.

This clonotype came up many times. CDR3 sequence reads: CSATPGPRSSYNEQFF. The DNA for the CDR3 is TGCAGTGCTACACCGGGACCCAGGAGCTCCTACAATGAGCAGTTCTTC. The chain has TRBV20-1 and TRBJ2-1, with D perhaps being TRBD1 or TRBD2 (5 bases each). Trimming pared 4 bases from V and 0 bases from J, leaving 16 bases between. The CDR3 loop spans 16 amino acids. Germline lookup yields CDR1 DFQATT and CDR2 SNEGSKA (reference sequence).

The sample holds a few counts of this clonotype. This rearrangement joins TRBV9 to TRBJ2-1; D is perhaps TRBD2 (6 bases). This CDR3 is built from 14 residues. Trimming took 5 bases from V and 4 from J, leaving 13 bases between them. CDR1 SGDLS and CDR2 YYNGEE come from the germline V gene. The CDR3 protein is CASSERAGYNEQFF. The CDR3, as DNA: TGTGCCAGCAGTGAGCGGGCGGGGTACAATGAGCAGTTCTTC.

Note on this clonotype: A much more abundant neighbour one base away suggests this may be a read error. The chain recombines TRBV20-1 with TRBJ2-1, with D possibly matching TRBD2 (6 bases). In germline, CDR1 is DFQATT, CDR2 SNEGSKA (reference sequence). The length of the CDR3 is 16 residues. CDR3 in DNA: TGCAGTGCTCCCCTCGGGAATAGCGGATACCCCAATGCGCAGTTCTTC. This gives the protein CSAPLGNSGYPNAQFF.

This clonotype was detected ten times or more. This chain links TRBV20-1 with TRBJ2-3, with a weak D call TRBD2 (5 bases). V dropped 2 bases and J dropped 0 bases, with 9 bases sitting between them. Germline V lookup: CDR1 DFQATT, CDR2 SNEGSKA (reference sequence). The CDR3 loop spans 14 amino acids. The DNA for the CDR3 is TGCAGTGCTAGACTCCTAGCTAGCACAGATACGCAGTATTTT. Amino acids: CSARLLASTDTQYF.

The sample holds one count of this clonotype. The gene calls are TRBV29-1 and TRBJ2-1; 10 nucleotides agree with TRBD1. This CDR3 has 16 residues. Germline V gene sequence: CDR1 SQVTM, CDR2 ANQGSEA. V lost 5 bases and J lost 10; bases outside the gene matches: 17. CDR3 protein: CSVPRGLGQGFKEQFF. The CDR3 region has the DNA TGCAGCGTTCCCCGGGGTTTGGGACAGGGGTTTAAGGAGCAGTTCTTC.

This clonotype was seen at least ten times. As DNA, the CDR3 is TGTGCCAGCAGTTTTGCCGGGACTAGGGGCGATGAGCAGTTCTTC. The encoded protein is CASSFAGTRGDEQFF. The genes are TRBV6-2 or TRBV6-3 and TRBJ2-1; TRBD2 matches at 8 bases. The CDR3 is 15 amino acids. V shed 4 bases, J shed 8 bases, and the junction held 10 bases outside the gene matches. Germline CDR1 is MNHEY and CDR2 is SVGEGT.

This clonotype was counted ten times or more. The CDR3 is CSARDLLGSNTEAFF. CDR3 coding DNA: TGCAGTGCTAGAGACCTCCTAGGATCGAACACTGAAGCTTTCTTT. The gene calls are TRBV20-1 and TRBJ1-1, with no clear D. CDR1 DFQATT and CDR2 SNEGSKA come from the germline V gene (reference sequence). The V end was cut by 0 bases, the J end by 1 base, with 12 bases between. This CDR3 is built from 15 residues.

V and J are TRBV10-3 and TRBJ1-5; weak D call: TRBD1 (6 bases). Germline V gene sequence: CDR1 ENHRY, CDR2 SYGVKD. Trimming left V 5 bases short and J 4 bases short, with 9 bases between. This CDR3 is built from 13 residues. This CDR3 reads CAISLQGNQPQHF. The CDR3 DNA reads TGTGCCATCAGTCTACAGGGAAATCAGCCCCAGCATTTT.

This clonotype showed up many times. The chain has TRBV29-1 and TRBJ2-3, with D unresolved. The CDR3 is 8 amino acids. Trimming took 3 bases from V and 8 from J, leaving 0 bases between them. Per germline, CDR1 SQVTM and CDR2 ANQGSEA. The CDR3 region is CSVDTQYF. The DNA for the CDR3 is TGCAGCGTTGATACGCAGTATTTT.

In its sample, this clonotype was seen many times. The chain uses TRBV20-1 and TRBJ2-1; 13 bases fit TRBD2. The CDR3 has 17 amino acids. In germline, CDR1 is DFQATT, CDR2 SNEGSKA (reference sequence). Trimming cost V 3 bases and J 4 bases; bases outside gene matches: 9. This CDR3 is CSASPWTSGGAYNEQFF. Here the CDR3 DNA reads TGCAGTGCTAGTCCTTGGACTAGCGGGGGAGCATACAATGAGCAGTTCTTC.

This chain joins TRBV19 and TRBJ2-3, with 7 nucleotides matching TRBD2. V lost 8 bases, J lost 2 bases, and 7 bases stayed unmatched. The CDR3 sequence is 14 residues long. Germline CDR1 reads LNHDA; CDR2 reads SQIVND (reference sequence). CDR3 DNA: TGTGCCAGTGGTCCCCGGGACTACACAGATACGCAGTATTTT. Translating gives CASGPRDYTDTQYF.

The chain is built from TRBV30 and TRBJ2-7, with D unresolved. Germline V lookup: CDR1 GTSNPN, CDR2 SVGIG (reference sequence). The CDR3 totals 14 residues. The V end was cut by 0 bases, the J end by 5 bases, with 14 bases between. CDR3 in DNA: TGTGCCTGGAGTGTGGGCGAGAAGGTCCACGAGCAGTACTTC. This encodes CAWSVGEKVHEQYF.

This clonotype was detected only a few times. The chain employs TRBV5-1 and TRBJ2-2; TRBD2 is a possible D gene (5 bases). Germline CDR1 is SGHRS and CDR2 is YFSETQ. Trimming took 3 bases from V and 7 from J, leaving 10 bases between them. The CDR3 totals 13 residues. This chain's CDR3 is CASSYGRGGELFF. The CDR3, as DNA: TGCGCCAGCAGCTACGGACGGGGCGGGGAGCTGTTTTTT.

V gene TRBV11-3 combines with J gene TRBJ2-5; D remains unclear. The germline V and J ends were trimmed by 1 base and 5 bases, with 8 bases remaining between them. The CDR3 is 13 amino acids. CDR1 is SGHNT and CDR2 is YENEEA in the germline V gene. The CDR3 is CASSLGPMETQYF. CDR3 nucleotides: TGTGCCAGCAGCTTAGGGCCAATGGAGACCCAGTACTTC.

This clonotype was recorded many times. The chain is built from TRBV5-1 and TRBJ2-7; D gene unclear. The CDR3 contains 14 residues. Between the trimmed V and J ends, which lost 6 bases and 0 bases, there was a span of 13 bases. Germline V CDR1 and CDR2: SGHRS, YFSETQ. The CDR3 nucleotides are TGCGCCAGCAACCCTTACGGTTCCTCCTACGAGCAGTACTTC. It translates to CASNPYGSSYEQYF.

This clonotype was counted many times. The chain couples TRBV5-1 to TRBJ2-7; D is unclear. CDR3 length: 14 residues. Trimming cost V 0 bases and J 5 bases, with 12 bases left between them. Germline CDR1 SGHRS, CDR2 YFSETQ. The CDR3 DNA reads as TGCGCCAGCAGCTTGGACCTAGTAGGAAACGAGCAGTACTTC. Encoded protein: CASSLDLVGNEQYF.

This clonotype was observed many times. This chain uses TRBV5-6 with TRBJ1-2, with a possible D match to TRBD1 (6 bases). Germline CDR1 is SGHDT and CDR2 is YYEEEE. Deletions cut 0 bases from V and 12 bases from J, with 9 bases between. This CDR3 has 11 amino acids. CDR3 amino acids: CASSLGRGHTF. The CDR3 DNA is TGTGCCAGCAGCTTGGGTCGGGGGCACACCTTC.

This chain uses TRBV19 with TRBJ1-1, with TRBD1 identical over 7 bases. The CDR3 has 16 residues. Trimming at V came to 6 bases and at J to 3 bases, leaving 13 bases not matched to a gene. Germline V gene data show CDR1 as LNHDA and CDR2 as SQIVND (reference sequence). The CDR3: CASSLRGTAGYTEAFF. CDR3 bases: TGTGCCAGTAGCCTCCGTGGGACAGCGGGGTACACTGAAGCTTTCTTT.

The J gene is TRBJ2-3, the V gene TRBV5-1; 8 positions agree with TRBD1. This CDR3 contains 17 residues. The junction had 8 bases not matched to a gene; V was cut back by 2 bases and J by 0 bases. The germline V gene has CDR1 SGHRS and CDR2 YFSETQ. For the CDR3, the DNA is TGCGCCAGCAGCTTCTCCGGGACAGGAGCTAGCACAGATACGCAGTATTTT. This translates into CASSFSGTGASTDTQYF.